This TCR beta chain derives from a study of cytomegalovirus exposure and HLA in healthy donors. Remarks on this clone: Antigen specificity is unknown.

The V gene lost 6 bases and the J gene lost 5 bases, with 13 bases spanning the gap. Germline V gene data show CDR1 as SNHLY and CDR2 as FYNNEI. The CDR3 spans 13 residues. Measured with immunoSEQ multiplex PCR; TCRdb has only the in-frame clones, and not every one. The sample yields approximately 270,000 clones, roughly 84% seen once. Study conclusions and caveats: Cytomegalovirus-associated status was assigned to around 160 TCR beta chains. There were three CMV-associated chains whose specificity for CMV antigens was confirmed in vitro. Per published reports, the classifier diagnosed cytomegalovirus status with high specificity and sensitivity. According to a later analysis, TCR clusters from the first cohort tended to co-occur in the 120 or so validation repertoires.

The sequenced material came from PBMCs. The receptor was derived from a man aged 18 to 29 in good health and CMV-seropositive. The V and J genes are TRBV2 and TRBJ1-1; D possibly corresponds to TRBD1 (6 bases). CDR3 coding DNA: TGTGCCAGCAGAGATACAGGGCGTACTGAAGCTTTCTTT. Amino acid sequence: CASRDTGRTEAFF.